Listed below are T cell receptor beta chains from one sample, sequenced in a study of human T cells and chemical hapten exposure. TCRdb re-analysed the RACE reads in MiXCR, keeping a single row per CDR3 protein. This sample yields approximately 25,000 distinct CDR3 sequences, of which over 9% are seen a single time; approximately 6.9% belongs to the top ten. This specimen consisted of whole blood, obtained in connection with sensitization to the hapten diphenylcyclopropenone (DPC). All receptors come from a man aged 30 to 45 with alopecia areata. Some clones in this sample may be carry-over from other donors' samples. Both conserved end residues are part of each CDR3. Fields, in order: clone size, V gene, D gene, J gene, CDR3 DNA, CDR3 protein. A D gene is named only where the DNA matches it firmly. Clone size is stated in some rows and not others, as once, few, many or a class when expanded.

clone size: many
V gene: TRBV19
D gene: .
J gene: TRBJ1-5
CDR3 DNA: TGTGCCAGTAACCATCGGGAGGGTCAGCCCCAGCATTTT
CDR3 protein: CASNHREGQPQHF

clone size: few
V gene: TRBV6-5
D gene: .
J gene: TRBJ2-7
CDR3 DNA: TGTGCCAGCCACCTCAGTGGACAAACTACCTACGAGCAGTACTTC
CDR3 protein: CASHLSGQTTYEQYF

clone size: .
V gene: TRBV11-2
D gene: .
J gene: TRBJ2-5
CDR3 DNA: TGTGCCAGCAGCTTATCCCTAGCGGGACAGGCCCAGTACTTC
CDR3 protein: CASSLSLAGQAQYF

clone size: medium-sized
V gene: TRBV5-5
D gene: .
J gene: TRBJ2-7
CDR3 DNA: TGTGCCAGCAGCTTCCTGCCAGGGGAAGTTGGCGAGCAGTACTTC
CDR3 protein: CASSFLPGEVGEQYF

clone size: many
V gene: TRBV19
D gene: .
J gene: TRBJ1-6
CDR3 DNA: TGTGCCAGTAGTCGGCAGGGAGGTAATTCACCCCTCCACTTT
CDR3 protein: CASSRQGGNSPLHF

clone size: many
V gene: TRBV3-1
D gene: .
J gene: TRBJ2-4
CDR3 DNA: TGTGCCAGCAGCCAAGGGGAAGGGCTAGAACGACCAAACATTCAGTACTTC
CDR3 protein: CASSQGEGLERPNIQYF

clone size: many
V gene: TRBV11-2
D gene: TRBD2
J gene: TRBJ2-1
CDR3 DNA: TGTGCCAGCACCCTCCCCCCGCAGAGCGGGAGGGCGCTGGATGAGCAGTTCTTC
CDR3 protein: CASTLPPQSGRALDEQFF

clone size: many
V gene: TRBV10-3
D gene: .
J gene: TRBJ1-4
CDR3 DNA: TGTGCCGCGAGTCAGACAGGAGGTCGCTATGAAAAACTGTTTTTT
CDR3 protein: CAASQTGGRYEKLFF

clone size: many
V gene: TRBV20-1
D gene: .
J gene: TRBJ1-1
CDR3 DNA: TGCAGTGCTAGATGGACGAGAACTTACACTGAAGCTTTCTTT
CDR3 protein: CSARWTRTYTEAFF

clone size: few
V gene: TRBV6-5
D gene: TRBD1
J gene: TRBJ2-5
CDR3 DNA: TGTGCCAGCAGCCCTGGACAGGGAGCAGAGACCCAGTACTTC
CDR3 protein: CASSPGQGAETQYF

clone size: many
V gene: TRBV6-6
D gene: .
J gene: TRBJ2-5
CDR3 DNA: TGTGCCAGCGGGAGTTTACGGGGGCACCAAGAGACCCAGTACTTC
CDR3 protein: CASGSLRGHQETQYF

clone size: .
V gene: TRBV11-1
D gene: .
J gene: TRBJ1-1
CDR3 DNA: TGTGCCAGCATCCCCCAGACGGAACTGAACACTGAAGCTTTCTTT
CDR3 protein: CASIPQTELNTEAFF

clone size: .
V gene: TRBV5-8
D gene: .
J gene: TRBJ2-5
CDR3 DNA: TGTGCCAGCAGCTCGCGAGAGACCCAGTACTTC
CDR3 protein: CASSSRETQYF

clone size: .
V gene: TRBV3-1
D gene: .
J gene: TRBJ2-7
CDR3 DNA: TGTGCCAGCAGCCCGAGGGGCGTAGCCTACGAGCAGTACTTC
CDR3 protein: CASSPRGVAYEQYF

clone size: .
V gene: TRBV5-6
D gene: TRBD1
J gene: TRBJ2-1
CDR3 DNA: TGTGCCAGCAGCTTTCAGGGGGATTCCAATGAGCAGTTCTTC
CDR3 protein: CASSFQGDSNEQFF

clone size: many
V gene: TRBV29-1
D gene: .
J gene: TRBJ2-1
CDR3 DNA: TGCAGCGTTGAAAGCGATGAGCAGTTCTTC
CDR3 protein: CSVESDEQFF

clone size: .
V gene: TRBV4-3
D gene: .
J gene: TRBJ1-2
CDR3 DNA: TGCGCCAGCAGCCAAGAATACGGCGGCTCTATGGGCTACACCTTC
CDR3 protein: CASSQEYGGSMGYTF